Following are 3 T cell receptor beta chains from one sample sequenced in a study of T-cell reconstitution after alpha-beta-depleted transplantation in children (dated by TCRdb to about 2016). Sample treatment or condition, as interpreted from the label and publication: allogeneic hematopoietic cell transplantation with graft depleted of TCRalphabeta T cells and CD19 B cells. The receptor library was made with PCR. Sequenced on an Illumina HiSeq 2500. To normalize quantification of the TCRbeta repertoire, the TCR libraries were built with molecular barcoding that relied on unique molecular identifiers. TCRdb ran its own pipeline on the public reads, namely fastp trimming at Q25 and MiXCR clone calling, and kept in-frame beta chains. Rows merge per CDR3 protein into single entries with the most common DNA and genes. This sample lists some 260,000 distinct CDR3 sequences; more than 20% were detected once. 4% to 6% of the sample is held by the ten biggest clonotypes.

Material: PBMCs, mostly from graft donor cells, obtained 360 days after TCRalphabeta/CD19-depleted stem cell transplant. The receptors were sampled from a female patient under 10 years old who had a stem cell transplant for congenital amegakaryocytic thrombocytopenia, so the T cells may come from the graft donor.

The rearrangement joins TRBV2 to TRBJ1-6; the D is unclear. V lost 11 bases to trimming and J lost 2 bases, with 7 bases between them. Looked up from germline, CDR1 is SNHLY and CDR2 is FYNNEI. This CDR3 region has 12 residues. The CDR3 is CAGGAYNSPLHF. CDR3 DNA: TGTGCCGGTGGCGCCTATAATTCACCCCTCCACTTT.

The V gene is TRBV2, the J gene TRBJ2-1, with TRBD2 matching over 11 bases. The V and J ends lost 2 bases and 7 bases, in that order; junction bases with no gene match: 7. Germline V CDR1 and CDR2: SNHLY, FYNNEI. The CDR3 is 16 residues long. CDR3 in DNA: TGTGCCAGCAGTGAAATACTAGCGGGAGCTCAGAATGAGCAGTTCTTC. Protein sequence: CASSEILAGAQNEQFF.

This clonotype showed up many times. V gene TRBV7-8 combines with J gene TRBJ2-3; D is unresolved. CDR1 is SGHVS and CDR2 is FQNEAQ in the germline V gene. The germline V and J ends were trimmed by 5 bases and 0 bases, with 6 bases remaining between them. This CDR3 is 13 amino acids long. CDR3 protein: CASSRTSTDTQYF. The CDR3 nucleotides are TGTGCCAGCAGCCGGACGAGCACAGATACGCAGTATTTT.